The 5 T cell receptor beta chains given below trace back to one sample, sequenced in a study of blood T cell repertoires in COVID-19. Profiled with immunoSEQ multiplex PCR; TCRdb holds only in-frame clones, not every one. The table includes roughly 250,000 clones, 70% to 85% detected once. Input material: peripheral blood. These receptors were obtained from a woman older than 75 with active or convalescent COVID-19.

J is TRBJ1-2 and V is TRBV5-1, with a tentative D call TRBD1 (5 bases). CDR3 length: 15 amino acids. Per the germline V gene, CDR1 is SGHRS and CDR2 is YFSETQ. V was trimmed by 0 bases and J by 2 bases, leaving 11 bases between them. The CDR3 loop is CASSLEQGRNYGYTF. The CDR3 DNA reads TGCGCCAGCAGCTTGGAGCAGGGCCGGAACTATGGCTACACCTTC.

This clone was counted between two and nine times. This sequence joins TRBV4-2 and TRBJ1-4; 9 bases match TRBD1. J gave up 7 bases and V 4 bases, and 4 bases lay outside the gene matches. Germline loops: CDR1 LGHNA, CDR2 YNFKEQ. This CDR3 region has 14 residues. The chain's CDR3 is CASSLGTGFEKLFF. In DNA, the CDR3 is TGTGCCAGCAGCCTGGGGACAGGGTTTGAAAAACTGTTTTTT.

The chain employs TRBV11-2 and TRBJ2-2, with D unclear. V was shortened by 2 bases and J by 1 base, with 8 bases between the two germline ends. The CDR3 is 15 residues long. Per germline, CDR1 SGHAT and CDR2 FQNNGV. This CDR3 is CASSLLSGNTGELFF. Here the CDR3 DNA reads TGTGCCAGCAGCTTACTGTCAGGGAACACCGGGGAGCTGTTTTTT.

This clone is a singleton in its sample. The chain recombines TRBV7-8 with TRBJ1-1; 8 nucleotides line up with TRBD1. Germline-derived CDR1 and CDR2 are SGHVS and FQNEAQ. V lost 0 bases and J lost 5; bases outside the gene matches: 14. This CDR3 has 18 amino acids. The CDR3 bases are TGTGCCAGCAGCTTAGCTCACAGGGGGGGCCCCCTGTGGACTGAAGCTTTCTTT. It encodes CASSLAHRGGPLWTEAFF. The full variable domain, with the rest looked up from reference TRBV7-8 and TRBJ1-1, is GAGVSQSPRYKVAKRGQDVALRCDPISGHVSLFWYQQALGQGPEFLTYFQNEAQLDKSGLPSDRFFAERPEGSVSTLKIQRTQQEDSAVYLCASSLAHRGGPLWTEAFFGQGTRLTVV.

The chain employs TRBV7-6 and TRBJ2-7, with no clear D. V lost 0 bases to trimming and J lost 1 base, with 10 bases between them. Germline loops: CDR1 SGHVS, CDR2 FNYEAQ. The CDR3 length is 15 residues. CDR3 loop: CASSLAGDLSYEQYF. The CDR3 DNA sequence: TGTGCCAGCAGCTTAGCAGGAGACTTGTCCTACGAGCAGTACTTC.